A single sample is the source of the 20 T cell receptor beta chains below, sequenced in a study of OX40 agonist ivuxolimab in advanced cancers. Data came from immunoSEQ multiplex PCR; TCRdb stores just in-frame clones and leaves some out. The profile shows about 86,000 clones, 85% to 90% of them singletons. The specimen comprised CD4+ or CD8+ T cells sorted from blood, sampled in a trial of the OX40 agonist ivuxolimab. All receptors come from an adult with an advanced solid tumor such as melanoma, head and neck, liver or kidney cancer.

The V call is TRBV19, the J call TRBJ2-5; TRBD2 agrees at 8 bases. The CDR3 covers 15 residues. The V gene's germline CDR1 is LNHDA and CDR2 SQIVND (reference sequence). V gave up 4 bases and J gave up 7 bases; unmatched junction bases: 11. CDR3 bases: TGTGCCAGTAGTAGTGGTAGCGGGGCTTTGGGGACCCAGTACTTC. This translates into CASSSGSGALGTQYF.

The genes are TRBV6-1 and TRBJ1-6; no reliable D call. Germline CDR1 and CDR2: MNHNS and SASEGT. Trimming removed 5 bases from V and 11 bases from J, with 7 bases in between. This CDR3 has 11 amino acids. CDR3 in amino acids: CASSSWAPLHF. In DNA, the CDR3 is TGTGCCAGCAGTTCATGGGCACCCCTCCACTTT.

The CDR3 here is CANTSGSSSYEQYF. For the CDR3, the DNA is TGTGCCAACACTAGCGGGAGCAGCTCCTACGAGCAGTACTTC. The chain joins TRBV6-5 to TRBJ2-7; TRBD2 aligns across 11 bases. CDR3 length: 14 residues. V was clipped by 10 bases and J by 0 bases; unmatched bases: 5. The germline V gene has CDR1 MNHEY and CDR2 SVGAGI.

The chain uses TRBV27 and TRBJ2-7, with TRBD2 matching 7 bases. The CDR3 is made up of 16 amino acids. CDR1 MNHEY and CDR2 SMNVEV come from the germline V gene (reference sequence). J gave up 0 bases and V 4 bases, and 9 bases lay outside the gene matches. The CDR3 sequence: CASSYSLALSSYEQYF. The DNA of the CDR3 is TGTGCCAGCAGTTACTCACTAGCGTTGAGCTCCTACGAGCAGTACTTC.

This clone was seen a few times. CDR3 loop: CASSLASGTSGSAGELFF. The CDR3 DNA reads as TGCGCCAGCAGCCTGGCTTCCGGGACTAGCGGGAGTGCCGGGGAGCTGTTTTTT. The V call is TRBV5-1, the J call TRBJ2-2, with TRBD2 matching 14 bases. The CDR3 has 18 amino acids. Per the germline V gene, CDR1 is SGHRS and CDR2 is YFSETQ. The trim removed 4 bases at V and 6 bases at J, leaving 11 bases unmatched.

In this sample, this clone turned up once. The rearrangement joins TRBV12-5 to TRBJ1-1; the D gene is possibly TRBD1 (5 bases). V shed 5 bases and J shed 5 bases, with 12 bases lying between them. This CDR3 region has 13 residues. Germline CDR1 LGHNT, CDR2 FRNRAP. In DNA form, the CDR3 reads TGTGCTAGTGGTCTAGAGGAGGGGACTGAAGCTTTCTTT. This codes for CASGLEEGTEAFF.

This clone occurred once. The chain's CDR3 is CASSRRGSPGEAFF. The CDR3 DNA reads as TGTGCCAGCAGCCGTAGGGGGTCGCCGGGTGAAGCTTTCTTT. This chain links TRBV7-2 with TRBJ1-1; the D gene is possibly TRBD1 (6 bases). Germline values: CDR1 SGHTA, CDR2 FQGNSA. CDR3 length equals 14 residues. V was cut by 5 bases and J by 7 bases, with 17 bases left in between. Supplemented by reference TRBV7-2 and TRBJ1-1, the full variable domain reads GAGVSQSPSNKVTEKGKDVELRCDPISGHTALYWYRQSLGQGLEFLIYFQGNSAPDKSGLPSDRFSAERTGGSVSTLTIQRTQQEDSAVYLCASSRRGSPGEAFFGQGTRLTVV.

In DNA form, the CDR3 reads TGTGCCAGTAGTACACAGGGGAGTGAGCAGTTCTTC. The encoded protein is CASSTQGSEQFF. This rearrangement joins TRBV19 to TRBJ2-1; 7 bases agree with TRBD1. The V segment lost 4 bases and the J segment 9 bases; nucleotides outside the gene matches: 3. Germline CDR1 LNHDA, CDR2 SQIVND (reference sequence). The CDR3 is 12 residues long.

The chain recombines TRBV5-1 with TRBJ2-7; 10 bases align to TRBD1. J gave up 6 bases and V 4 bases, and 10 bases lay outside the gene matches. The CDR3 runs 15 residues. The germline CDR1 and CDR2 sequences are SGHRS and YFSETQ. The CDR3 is CASSPGTGDIGEQYF. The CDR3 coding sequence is TGCGCCAGCAGCCCGGGGACAGGGGATATCGGCGAGCAGTACTTC.

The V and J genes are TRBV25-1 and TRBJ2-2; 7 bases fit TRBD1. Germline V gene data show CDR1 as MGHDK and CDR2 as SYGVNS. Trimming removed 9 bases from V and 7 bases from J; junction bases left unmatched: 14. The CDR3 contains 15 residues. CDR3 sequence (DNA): TGTGCCAGTGGGTCGGGGCCGCAGGGGGTCGGGGAGCTGTTTTTT. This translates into CASGSGPQGVGELFF.

The chain's CDR3 is CASSSGRVGVDTQYF. The DNA of the CDR3 is TGTGCCAGCAGCTCCGGGCGGGTAGGGGTAGATACGCAGTATTTT. The chain joins TRBV11-3 to TRBJ2-3; either TRBD1 or TRBD2 may supply D (5 bases each). V lost 4 bases and J 5 bases, leaving 16 bases between the germline ends. This CDR3 contains 15 residues. Germline values: CDR1 SGHNT, CDR2 YENEEA. Variable domain in full (rest from reference TRBV11-3 and TRBJ2-3): EAGVVQSPRYKIIEKKQPVAFWCNPISGHNTLYWYLQNLGQGPELLIRYENEEAVDDSQLPKDRFSAERLKGVDSTLKIQPAELGDSAVYLCASSSGRVGVDTQYFGPGTRLTVL.

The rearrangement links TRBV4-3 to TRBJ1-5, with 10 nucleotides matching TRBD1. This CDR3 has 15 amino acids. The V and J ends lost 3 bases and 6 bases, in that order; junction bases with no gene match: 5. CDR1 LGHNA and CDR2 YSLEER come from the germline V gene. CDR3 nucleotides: TGCGCCAGCAGCCACGACAGGGGGCGAGGTCAGCCCCAGCATTTT. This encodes CASSHDRGRGQPQHF.

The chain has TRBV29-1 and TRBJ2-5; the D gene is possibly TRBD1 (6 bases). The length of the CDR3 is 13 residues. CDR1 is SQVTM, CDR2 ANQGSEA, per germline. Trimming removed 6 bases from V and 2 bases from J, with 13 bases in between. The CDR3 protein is CSVYRDLQETQYF. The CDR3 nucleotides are TGCAGCGTCTACAGGGATTTACAAGAGACCCAGTACTTC.

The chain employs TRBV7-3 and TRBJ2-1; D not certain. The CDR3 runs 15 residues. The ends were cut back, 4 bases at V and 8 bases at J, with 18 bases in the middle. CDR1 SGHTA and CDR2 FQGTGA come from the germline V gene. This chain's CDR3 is CASSYGSPVNYEQFF. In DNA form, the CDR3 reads TGTGCCAGCAGCTACGGGTCCCCTGTAAACTATGAGCAGTTCTTC.

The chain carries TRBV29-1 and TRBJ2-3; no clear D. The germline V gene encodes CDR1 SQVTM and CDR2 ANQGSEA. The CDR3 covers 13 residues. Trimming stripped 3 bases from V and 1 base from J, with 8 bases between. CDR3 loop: CSVDVTGTDTQYF. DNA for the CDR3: TGCAGCGTTGATGTCACGGGCACAGATACGCAGTATTTT.

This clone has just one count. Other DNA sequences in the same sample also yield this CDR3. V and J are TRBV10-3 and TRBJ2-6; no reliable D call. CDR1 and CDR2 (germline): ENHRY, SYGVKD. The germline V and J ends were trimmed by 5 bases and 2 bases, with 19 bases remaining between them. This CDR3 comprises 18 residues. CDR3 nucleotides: TGTGCCATCAGTAGAGGTCAGTTGATTATCGCTGGGGCCAACGTCCTGACTTTC. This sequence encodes CAISRGQLIIAGANVLTF.

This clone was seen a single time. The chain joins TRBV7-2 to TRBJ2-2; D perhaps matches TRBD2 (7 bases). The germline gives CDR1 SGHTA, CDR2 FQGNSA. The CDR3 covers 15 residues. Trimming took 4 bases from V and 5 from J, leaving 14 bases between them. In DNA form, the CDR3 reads TGTGCCAGCAGCTACCGGGGGGCGGGTACCGGGGAGCTGTTTTTT. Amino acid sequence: CASSYRGAGTGELFF.

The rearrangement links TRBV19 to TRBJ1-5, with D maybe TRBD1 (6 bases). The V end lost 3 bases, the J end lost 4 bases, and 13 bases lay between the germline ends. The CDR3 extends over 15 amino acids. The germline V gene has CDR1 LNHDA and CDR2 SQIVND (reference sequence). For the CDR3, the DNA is TGTGCCAGTAGTATCCTCAGGGGCGGGAATCAGCCCCAGCATTTT. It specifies CASSILRGGNQPQHF.

The CDR3 spells CASSPSLTSGSAQETQYF. The CDR3 DNA reads as TGTGCCAGCAGCCCCTCCCTGACTAGCGGGAGTGCCCAAGAGACCCAGTACTTC. V gene TRBV4-2 combines with J gene TRBJ2-5; 12 nucleotides match TRBD2. The CDR3 covers 18 residues. Germline CDR1 is LGHNA and CDR2 is YNFKEQ. V lost 4 bases to trimming and J lost 1 base; unmatched junction nucleotides: 10.

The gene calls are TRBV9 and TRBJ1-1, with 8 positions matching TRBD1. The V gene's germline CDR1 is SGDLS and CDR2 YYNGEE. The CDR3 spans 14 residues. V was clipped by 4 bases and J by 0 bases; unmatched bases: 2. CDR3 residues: CASSRGQVNTEAFF. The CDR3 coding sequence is TGTGCCAGCAGCCGGGGACAGGTGAACACTGAAGCTTTCTTT.